This T cell receptor beta chain was recovered during a study of Graves' ophthalmopathy and Graves' hyperthyroidism. General study findings and limits: Most expanded thyroid clonotypes above 0.001 frequency also appeared in blood. In separating ophthalmopathy from stable hyperthyroidism, a 13-signature model achieved around 85% sensitivity and about 80% specificity.

The CDR3 runs to 20 residues. J was trimmed by 0 bases and V by 4 bases; bases with no gene match: 21. Looked up from germline, CDR1 is SGHRS and CDR2 is YFSETQ. The sequenced template was RNA, covering the TCR beta CDR3 region. Second-round multiplex PCR came after first-round RT-PCR with HTBI primers. One entry per CDR3 protein, called by TCRdb with MiXCR from the multiplex PCR reads. Of a few hundred thousand distinct CDR3 sequences in the sample, roughly 21% were seen once. A diagnosis was made from clinical symptoms together with serum thyroxine, TRAb, thyroid ultrasound and orbital computed tomography. Fresh peripheral blood (about 9 ml) yielded the PBMCs. This clonotype came up many times. The antigen remains unidentified.

The source of this sequence is a woman aged 45-65 years with Graves' ophthalmopathy. This chain joins TRBV5-1 and TRBJ1-1; 7 bases are shared with TRBD1. The sample consisted of peripheral blood. The CDR3 sequence: CASSPPPAGTANSMNTEAFF. The CDR3 nucleotides read TGCGCCAGCAGCCCACCCCCGGCAGGGACAGCAAACTCCATGAACACTGAAGCTTTCTTT.